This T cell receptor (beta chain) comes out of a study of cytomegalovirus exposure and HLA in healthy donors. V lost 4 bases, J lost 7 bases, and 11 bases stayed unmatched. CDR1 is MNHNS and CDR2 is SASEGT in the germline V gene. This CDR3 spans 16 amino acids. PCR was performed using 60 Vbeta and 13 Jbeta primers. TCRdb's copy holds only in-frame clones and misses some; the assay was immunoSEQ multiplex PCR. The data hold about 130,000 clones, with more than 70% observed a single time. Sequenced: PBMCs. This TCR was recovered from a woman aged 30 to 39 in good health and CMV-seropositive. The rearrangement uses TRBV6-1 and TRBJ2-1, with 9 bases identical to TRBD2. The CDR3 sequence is CASSGGAGGRLNEQFF. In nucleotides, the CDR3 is TGTGCCAGCAGTGGAGGGGCGGGGGGGCGGTTGAATGAGCAGTTCTTC.